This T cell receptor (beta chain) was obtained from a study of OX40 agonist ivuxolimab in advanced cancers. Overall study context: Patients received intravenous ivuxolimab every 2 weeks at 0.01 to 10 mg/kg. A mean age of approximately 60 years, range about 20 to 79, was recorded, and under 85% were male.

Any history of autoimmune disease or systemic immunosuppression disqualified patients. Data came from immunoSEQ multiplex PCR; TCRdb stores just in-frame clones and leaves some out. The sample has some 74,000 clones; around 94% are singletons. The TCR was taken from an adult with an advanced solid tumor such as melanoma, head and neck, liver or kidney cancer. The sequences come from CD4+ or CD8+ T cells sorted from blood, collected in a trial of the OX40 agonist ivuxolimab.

CDR3 DNA: TGTGCCAGCAGCCCCGGGACAGGGACCACCGGGGAGCTGTTTTTT. Its protein is CASSPGTGTTGELFF. The chain carries TRBV7-7 and TRBJ2-2; 9 nucleotides match TRBD1. The V gene end was trimmed by 5 bases and the J gene end by 4 bases; junction bases not matched to a gene: 5. The germline CDR1 and CDR2 sequences are SSHAT and FNYEAQ (reference sequence). There are 15 residues in the CDR3.